The 26 T cell receptor beta chains given below trace back to one sample, sequenced in a study of T cell repertoires in cytomegalovirus infection. Their cognate antigens are unknown. TCRdb re-called the reads with MiXCR, one entry per CDR3 protein. The table shows some 350,000 distinct CDR3 sequences, with about 32% occurring only once. The sequencing used cultured PBMCs, collected from culture after CMV antigen stimulation. These receptors all stem from a human donor in good health (CMV status not recorded). Some clones in this sample may be carry-over from other donors' samples.

The chain carries TRBV27 and TRBJ1-2, with D possibly matching TRBD1 (6 bases). Trimming removed 5 bases from V and 7 bases from J, with 14 bases in between. Per germline, CDR1 MNHEY and CDR2 SMNVEV (reference sequence). CDR3 length equals 13 residues. CDR3: CASSRPDSTGYTF. CDR3 DNA sequence: TGTGCCAGCAGTCGTCCGGACAGTACTGGCTACACCTTC.

This clonotype has a count of ten or more. V gene TRBV6-5 combines with J gene TRBJ1-2; no definite D call. V lost 4 bases and J 8 bases, leaving 14 bases between the germline ends. In germline, CDR1 is MNHEY, CDR2 SVGAGI. CDR3 length: 13 residues. The CDR3 region has the DNA TGTGCCAGCAGTTCAGTTCGGGGATCGGGCTACACCTTC. Amino acid sequence: CASSSVRGSGYTF.

This chain links TRBV4-3 with TRBJ2-5, with D maybe TRBD1 (6 bases). Germline values: CDR1 LGHNA, CDR2 YSLEER. Trimming cost V 6 bases and J 2 bases, with 10 bases left between them. CDR3 size: 13 residues. For the CDR3, the DNA is TGCGCCAGCAGTCGGACAGTGCAAGAGACCCAGTACTTC. Translated: CASSRTVQETQYF.

This clonotype was picked up a small number of times. The chain employs TRBV11-3 and TRBJ1-1; no clear D gene. V was pared by 3 bases and J by 3 bases, with 8 bases between. The CDR3 is 13 residues long. CDR1 is SGHNT and CDR2 is YENEEA in the germline V gene. CDR3 coding DNA: TGTGCCAGCAGCTTCTCGGAAGACACTGAAGCTTTCTTT. As protein: CASSFSEDTEAFF.

This clonotype was picked up a small number of times. The chain recombines TRBV5-1 with TRBJ2-5; D is unclear. The V and J ends lost 0 bases and 7 bases respectively, with 10 bases between them. The V gene's germline CDR1 is SGHRS and CDR2 YFSETQ. The CDR3 is 13 residues long. CDR3 region: CASSLESKTTQYF. As DNA, the CDR3 is TGCGCCAGCAGCTTGGAAAGCAAGACGACCCAGTACTTC.

The chain is built from TRBV9 and TRBJ2-1; weak D call: TRBD2 (7 bases). In germline, CDR1 is SGDLS, CDR2 YYNGEE. CDR3 size: 17 residues. The germline V and J ends were trimmed by 3 bases and 7 bases, with 23 bases remaining between them. The CDR3: CASSEGGGRAGRNEQFF. The CDR3 DNA reads TGTGCCAGCAGCGAGGGGGGGGGGAGGGCGGGGAGAAATGAGCAGTTCTTC.

This clonotype is a singleton in its sample. Here the CDR3 DNA reads TGTGCCAGCAGTTTATGGGACGCGGGAGGCGGCACCGGGGAGCTGTTTTTT. Its translation is CASSLWDAGGGTGELFF. The rearrangement joins TRBV28 to TRBJ2-2, with TRBD2 matching 8 bases. V lost 0 bases, J lost 4 bases, and 7 bases stayed unmatched. The CDR3 runs to 17 residues. Per the germline V gene, CDR1 is MDHEN and CDR2 is SYDVKM.

The sample holds a few counts of this clonotype. J is TRBJ2-7 and V is TRBV12-3 or TRBV12-4; 9 bases line up with TRBD1. V shed 6 bases and J 0 bases; nucleotides not matched to a gene: 6. This CDR3 region has 15 residues. CDR3 coding DNA: TGTGCCAGCAGCCCCGACAGGGGGTTCTCCTACGAGCAGTACGTC. Translated, it gives CASSPDRGFSYEQYV.

The genes are TRBV20-1 and TRBJ2-3, with TRBD2 as a possible D gene (6 bases). From germline, CDR1 is DFQATT and CDR2 SNEGSKA (reference sequence). CDR3 length: 14 amino acids. The V end was cut by 4 bases, the J end by 2 bases, with 13 bases between. CDR3 loop: CSAKMPGLTDTQYF. The CDR3 DNA is TGCAGTGCTAAGATGCCGGGACTCACAGATACGCAGTATTTT.

The sample holds a few counts of this clonotype. This rearrangement joins TRBV28 to TRBJ2-1, with TRBD2 matching 8 bases. V dropped 1 base and J dropped 3; count of bases not matched to a gene: 2. Germline V lookup: CDR1 MDHEN, CDR2 SYDVKM. CDR3 length equals 15 residues. CDR3 protein: CASSLYGTSYNEQFF. CDR3 coding DNA: TGTGCCAGCAGTTTATACGGGACTAGCTACAATGAGCAGTTCTTC.

This clonotype turned up a few times. V is TRBV7-2 and J is TRBJ2-1; 7 bases are shared with TRBD1. The CDR3 extends over 14 amino acids. V shed 5 bases, J shed 5 bases, and the junction held 6 bases outside the gene matches. Germline V gene data show CDR1 as SGHTA and CDR2 as FQGNSA. In nucleotides, the CDR3 is TGTGCCAGCAGCCCAGGACAGGCCCACAATGAGCAGTTCTTC. Protein product: CASSPGQAHNEQFF.

The chain employs TRBV7-3 and TRBJ2-6; 8 bases are shared with TRBD1. Germline V gene sequence: CDR1 SGHTA, CDR2 FQGTGA. The CDR3 is 14 residues long. V lost 5 bases to trimming and J lost 8 bases; unmatched junction nucleotides: 5. The CDR3 region is CASSPGTGPNVLTF. For the CDR3, the DNA is TGTGCCAGCAGCCCGGGGACAGGACCCAACGTCCTGACTTTC.

In its sample, this clonotype was seen a few times. The chain joins TRBV6-2 or TRBV6-3 to TRBJ2-1; 13 nucleotides line up with TRBD2. The CDR3 spans 16 residues. V dropped 5 bases and J dropped 15; count of bases not matched to a gene: 16. Germline CDR1 reads MNHEY; CDR2 reads SVGEGT. CDR3 in amino acids: CASSLDGLAGAQKGFF. CDR3 in DNA: TGTGCCAGCAGTCTGGATGGACTAGCGGGAGCCCAAAAAGGGTTCTTC.

The gene calls are TRBV6-2 or TRBV6-3 and TRBJ2-5; no definite D call. V lost 6 bases to trimming and J lost 3 bases, with 14 bases between them. This CDR3 is 14 amino acids long. The germline V gene encodes CDR1 MNHEY and CDR2 SVGEGT. The CDR3 region is CASSRTETKETQYF. CDR3 coding DNA: TGTGCCAGCAGCCGGACGGAGACAAAAGAGACCCAGTACTTC.

As concerns this clonotype: This may arise from a read error, as a much more abundant clone is one base away. The J gene is TRBJ2-1, the V gene TRBV24-1, with 8 bases matching TRBD2. This CDR3 comprises 16 residues. The germline V gene has CDR1 KGHDR and CDR2 SFDVKD. The CDR3 DNA follows: TGTGCCACCCGTGATTCGTCGGGAGGGCCCTACAATGAGCAGTTCTTC. Amino acid sequence: CATRDSSGGPYNEQFF.

The chain recombines TRBV6-5 with TRBJ2-7; 7 nucleotides match TRBD1. J was trimmed by 2 bases and V by 0 bases; bases with no gene match: 1. The CDR3 is 14 residues long. Germline V lookup: CDR1 MNHEY, CDR2 SVGAGI. The DNA for the CDR3 is TGTGCCAGCAGTTACTCGACAGGGACCTACGAGCAGTACTTC. As protein: CASSYSTGTYEQYF.

This chain uses TRBV6-2 or TRBV6-3 with TRBJ2-7; 7 nucleotides line up with TRBD2. Per germline, CDR1 MNHEY and CDR2 SVGEGT. The CDR3 length is 15 residues. After removal of 3 bases from V and 4 bases from J, the junction contained 9 bases not matched to a gene. The DNA of the CDR3 is TGTGCCAGCAGTTATCACCGGGACTACCGATACGAGCAGTACGTC. Encoded protein: CASSYHRDYRYEQYV.

J is TRBJ1-2 and V is TRBV7-4; D is unresolved. This CDR3 is built from 15 residues. Trimming left V 1 base short and J 3 bases short, with 12 bases between. Germline-derived CDR1 and CDR2 are SGHVT and SQSDAQ. CDR3 protein: CASSLGSASHYGYTF. The CDR3 nucleotides read TGTGCCAGCAGCTTAGGGTCAGCAAGTCACTATGGCTACACCTTC.

This clonotype has a count of ten or more. The chain employs TRBV24-1 and TRBJ2-5; 9 bases agree with TRBD2. The CDR3 is 18 amino acids. Germline loops: CDR1 KGHDR, CDR2 SFDVKD. The J segment lost 1 base and the V segment lost 4 bases, leaving 12 bases of the junction unmatched. CDR3 bases: TGTGCCACCAGTGAAGCTACTAGCGGGCTGGCCTCCCAAGAGACCCAGTACTTC. Translated: CATSEATSGLASQETQYF.

The rearrangement links TRBV28 to TRBJ2-7; 9 bases line up with TRBD1. From germline, CDR1 is MDHEN and CDR2 SYDVKM. The CDR3 consists of 14 residues. J lost 3 bases, V lost 6 bases, and 6 bases had no gene match. The CDR3 bases are TGTGCCAGCAGACCCGACAGGGGGATCTACGAGCAGTACTTC. It is translated as CASRPDRGIYEQYF.

In this sample, this clonotype turned up a few times. The chain recombines TRBV28 with TRBJ2-1, with 7 bases fitting TRBD1. Germline V gene data show CDR1 as MDHEN and CDR2 as SYDVKM. The CDR3 runs 14 residues. Unmatched junction bases numbered 4, after V lost 7 bases and J lost 1 base. CDR3 sequence (DNA): TGTGCCAGCACTGAGACAGGGTCCTACAATGAGCAGTTCTTC. This codes for CASTETGSYNEQFF.

This sequence joins TRBV4-1 and TRBJ2-1; tentative D call: TRBD2 (6 bases). The CDR3 consists of 15 residues. Germline V lookup: CDR1 MGHRA, CDR2 YSYEKL. V was shortened by 3 bases and J by 7 bases, with 16 bases between the two germline ends. CDR3 nucleotide sequence: TGCGCCAGCAGCCACTTAGGCGGGGTGTGGAATGAGCAGTTCTTC. It is translated as CASSHLGGVWNEQFF.

The gene calls are TRBV29-1 and TRBJ2-3; perhaps TRBD2 as D (7 bases). V lost 7 bases and J 4 bases, leaving 15 bases between the germline ends. Germline CDR1 SQVTM, CDR2 ANQGSEA. This CDR3 is 13 amino acids long. The CDR3 sequence is CSGEGGWPDTQYF. The CDR3 nucleotides are TGCAGCGGTGAGGGGGGGTGGCCAGATACGCAGTATTTT.

This chain uses TRBV6-5 with TRBJ2-7; TRBD2 matches at 9 bases. V gave up 2 bases and J gave up 0 bases; unmatched junction bases: 2. Germline loops: CDR1 MNHEY, CDR2 SVGAGI. There are 15 residues in the CDR3. The CDR3 protein is CASSYQREASYEQYF. The CDR3 DNA is TGTGCCAGCAGTTACCAGCGGGAGGCCTCCTACGAGCAGTACTTC.

The chain carries TRBV28 and TRBJ2-6; 8 bases agree with TRBD1. V lost 3 bases, J lost 4 bases, and 8 bases stayed unmatched. The CDR3 has 17 amino acids. CDR1 MDHEN and CDR2 SYDVKM come from the germline V gene. In nucleotides, the CDR3 is TGTGCCAGCAGTTTGGGGCAGGGGGCGCGCGGGGCCAACGTCCTGACTTTC. Protein sequence: CASSLGQGARGANVLTF.

There are a few counts of this clonotype. CDR3 bases: TGTGCCAGCAGTTTGGGGGGGCTTAAACAGCCCCAGCATTTT. It codes for CASSLGGLKQPQHF. The chain employs TRBV28 and TRBJ1-5, with D possibly matching TRBD1 (6 bases). Germline V gene sequence: CDR1 MDHEN, CDR2 SYDVKM. V was clipped by 3 bases and J by 7 bases, with 13 bases between them. This CDR3 contains 14 residues.